This TCR beta chain was recovered during a study of T cell clonality in common variable immunodeficiency. Whole-study results and caveats: Shared TCRbeta clones were fewer between CVID subjects than controls. In common variable immunodeficiency, TCR beta chains reportedly carried fewer deletions and N-nucleotide insertions.

This table comes from immunoSEQ multiplex PCR, and its TCRdb copy is limited to in-frame clones, with some not included. The sample yields about 43,000 clones, without any singletons. As regards this clone: Its target is unknown.

Sequenced: peripheral blood mononuclear cells. The clonotype originates from a person aged 18 to 70 in good health.

The sequenced part of the CDR3 DNA is TGCGCCAGCAGCTCTGTGGAAGGGGGCGTGGACACC. Its protein is CASSSVEGGVDT. The full CDR3 protein is CASSSVEGGVDTIYF. The chain uses TRBV5-1 and TRBJ1-3; TRBD1 aligns across 7 bases. The read ends 3 residues shy of where the CDR3 ends; the end is completed using the germline J gene. The CDR3 extends over 15 amino acids. The germline CDR1 and CDR2 sequences are SGHRS and YFSETQ. J was trimmed by 8 bases and V by 3 bases; bases with no gene match: 11.